The present T cell receptor (beta chain) was sequenced within a study of T cells in Graves' hyperthyroidism and ophthalmopathy. Study conclusions and caveats: A median 6.5 months before onset, the model predicted ophthalmopathy.

The TCR beta CDR3 regions underwent amplification using RNA transcripts as the source. TCR CDR3 regions were first amplified by RT-PCR with HTBI primers. Via MiXCR, TCRdb re-called the multiplex PCR reads, giving one row per CDR3 protein. Of about 570,000 distinct CDR3 sequences in the sample, 40% to 55% are singletons; the top ten hold under 20%. This clonotype occurred a few times. The target antigen is unknown. The study excluded patients with uncontrolled infection, other autoimmune disease, pregnancy or lactation. Trimming removed 7 bases at V and 2 bases at J, with 11 bases between. CDR1 is SQVTM, CDR2 ANQGSEA, per germline. The CDR3 is 12 residues long.

The TCR originated in an adult woman with Graves' disease, either hyperthyroidism or ophthalmopathy (not recorded which). V and J are TRBV29-1 and TRBJ1-1; D gene unclear. Sequences were obtained from peripheral blood or thyroid tissue (not recorded which). The CDR3 sequence is CSDGVLNTEAFF. The DNA for the CDR3 is TGCAGCGACGGTGTTCTAAACACTGAAGCTTTCTTT.